The sequence of this T cell receptor beta chain was determined in a study of T cell responses to AZD1222 COVID-19 vaccine. The method was immunoSEQ multiplex PCR; TCRdb's version includes in-frame clones alone and lacks a portion of them. The table shows around 180,000 clones, with 90% occurring only once. CDR3 length: 16 residues. Germline V gene data show CDR1 as SNHLY and CDR2 as FYNNEI. V lost 3 bases to trimming and J lost 1 base; unmatched junction nucleotides: 5. This TCR came from an adult in good health. The sequencing here drew on peripheral blood, taken on day 0 of AZD1222 vaccination. The V gene is TRBV2, the J gene TRBJ2-3, with 9 bases matching TRBD1. The CDR3 coding sequence is TGTGCCAGCAGTGACCCTCGGACAGGGGGCACAGATACGCAGTATTTT. It specifies CASSDPRTGGTDTQYF.